Below are 10 T cell receptor beta chains sequenced from a single sample in a study of blood T cell repertoires in COVID-19. Measured with immunoSEQ multiplex PCR; TCRdb has only the in-frame clones, and not every one. The sample gives 140,000 or so clones, roughly 87% of which show up once; 0.75% to 0.95% is in the top ten. Sequenced: peripheral blood. The source of these receptors is a woman between 50 and 59 years old with acute or convalescent COVID-19.

The table lists this clone with a count of one. The genes are TRBV7-3 and TRBJ2-1, with TRBD2 identical over 9 bases. The V gene end was trimmed by 0 bases and the J gene end by 4 bases; junction bases not matched to a gene: 1. The CDR3 has 15 residues. The germline CDR1 and CDR2 sequences are SGHTA and FQGTGA. CDR3 region: CASSLTSGGYNEQFF. CDR3 in DNA: TGTGCCAGCAGCTTAACTAGCGGGGGATACAATGAGCAGTTCTTC.

The V and J genes are TRBV9 and TRBJ1-4, with unresolved D. CDR3 length equals 15 residues. CDR1 and CDR2 (germline): SGDLS, YYNGEE. With 3 bases removed from V and 8 bases from J, the gap between germline ends came to 17 bases. The CDR3 spells CASSASIGRGEKLFF. The CDR3 DNA reads as TGTGCCAGCAGCGCCTCGATAGGGAGAGGGGAAAAACTGTTTTTT.

The V gene is TRBV10-3, the J gene TRBJ2-3; TRBD2 matches 13 bases. The junction had 7 bases not matched to a gene; V was cut back by 6 bases and J by 4 bases. Per the germline V gene, CDR1 is ENHRY and CDR2 is SYGVKD. This CDR3 is 16 amino acids long. The CDR3 reads CAIRTVGLAGADTQYF. The CDR3, as DNA: TGTGCCATCAGGACGGTAGGACTAGCGGGGGCAGATACGCAGTATTTT.

The rearrangement joins TRBV23-1 to TRBJ1-2; 7 bases line up with TRBD1. TRBV23-1 is an ORF for which the function is uncertain. The CDR3 is made up of 15 amino acids. The V and J ends lost 1 base and 6 bases, in that order; junction bases with no gene match: 8. In DNA, the CDR3 is TGCGCCAGCAGTCAATGGGGGAAGGGGGCGGATGGCTACACCTTC. Its translation is CASSQWGKGADGYTF.

This sequence joins TRBV30 and TRBJ2-7, with TRBD2 identical over 13 bases. V gave up 2 bases and J gave up 2 bases; unmatched junction bases: 3. CDR1 GTSNPN and CDR2 SVGIG come from the germline V gene (reference sequence). The CDR3 contains 15 residues. CDR3 coding DNA: TGTGCCTGGAGTCAGGGACTAGCGGGAACCTACGAGCAGTACTTC. Its protein product is CAWSQGLAGTYEQYF.

The chain employs TRBV3-1 (or the pseudogene TRBV3-2) and TRBJ1-2; TRBD1 agrees at 9 bases. The CDR3 has 13 amino acids. Germline values: CDR1 LGHDT, CDR2 YNNKEL (reference sequence). The J segment lost 7 bases and the V segment lost 6 bases, leaving 6 bases of the junction unmatched. The CDR3 sequence: CASSYGTGPGYTF. CDR3 nucleotide sequence: TGTGCCAGCAGTTACGGGACAGGGCCTGGCTACACCTTC.

The chain is built from TRBV5-1 and TRBJ2-3; 7 bases match TRBD2. Germline loops: CDR1 SGHRS, CDR2 YFSETQ. This CDR3 spans 15 amino acids. The junction had 5 bases not matched to a gene; V was cut back by 4 bases and J by 0 bases. The CDR3, as DNA: TGCGCCAGCAGCCTGCAGACTAGCAGCACAGATACGCAGTATTTT. It translates to CASSLQTSSTDTQYF.

Here the CDR3 DNA reads TGTGCCAGCAGGGAGAGGGCCATTGGCTACACCTTC. Protein: CASRERAIGYTF. The chain employs TRBV2 and TRBJ1-2; D unresolved. CDR1 is SNHLY and CDR2 is FYNNEI in the germline V gene. Trimming stripped 6 bases from V and 7 bases from J, with 12 bases between. This CDR3 has 12 amino acids.

This chain uses TRBV30 with TRBJ1-2, with D possibly matching TRBD1 (5 bases). This CDR3 contains 13 residues. Trimming cost V 3 bases and J 3 bases, with 11 bases left between them. Germline V CDR1 and CDR2: GTSNPN, SVGIG (reference sequence). CDR3 loop: CAWRVQGDYGYTF. CDR3 coding DNA: TGTGCCTGGAGGGTTCAGGGTGACTATGGCTACACCTTC.

This clone has only one observation. V gene TRBV6-5 combines with J gene TRBJ2-3; 13 bases line up with TRBD2. Germline V CDR1 and CDR2: MNHEY, SVGAGI. The V gene end was trimmed by 6 bases and the J gene end by 2 bases; junction bases not matched to a gene: 2. The CDR3 totals 15 residues. CDR3 protein: CASRGTSGVTDTQYF. As DNA, the CDR3 is TGTGCCAGCAGAGGGACTAGCGGGGTCACAGATACGCAGTATTTT.